Listed below are T cell receptor beta chains from one sample, sequenced in a study of shared clonotypes between healthy human individuals. Sequencing was performed with immunoSEQ multiplex PCR; in TCRdb, only in-frame clones are kept and a portion is missing. The repertoire includes millions of clones, 93% of them detected once, and 0.35% to 0.5% sits in the top ten. The source material was naive CD4+ T cells from PBMCs. These receptors all come from a man between 18 and 35 years old in good health. Some clones in this sample may be carry-over from other donors' samples. Each CDR3 is given with its conserved first and last residue. D genes are given only for firm matches. Only some rows state a clone size, as once, few, many or a class for expanded clones.

D gene,V gene,J gene,clone size,CDR3 protein,CDR3 DNA
TRBD2,TRBV5-1,TRBJ2-3,.,CASSVPREGTDTQYF,TGCGCCAGCAGCGTACCACGGGAGGGCACAGATACGCAGTATTTT
TRBD1,TRBV25-1,TRBJ2-7,.,CASSESGQIYEQYF,TGTGCCAGCAGTGAATCGGGACAGATCTACGAGCAGTACTTC
.,TRBV29-1,TRBJ2-4,.,CSVGIDIQNIQYF,TGCAGCGTTGGTATCGATATCCAAAACATTCAGTACTTC
.,TRBV5-1,TRBJ2-3,.,CASSLASGTRTDTQYF,TGCGCCAGCAGCTTGGCGTCCGGTACCCGCACAGATACGCAGTATTTT
.,TRBV4-3,TRBJ2-3,.,CASSPLTTGGASTDTQYF,TGCGCCAGCAGCCCATTGACGACAGGTGGGGCTAGCACAGATACGCAGTATTTT
.,TRBV14,TRBJ2-2,.,CASSQDNEAPELFF,TGTGCCAGCAGCCAAGATAATGAGGCTCCGGAGCTGTTTTTT
.,TRBV11-2,TRBJ2-1,once,CASSRGGGNEQFF,TGTGCCAGCAGCCGAGGGGGGGGTAATGAGCAGTTCTTC
.,TRBV19,TRBJ1-2,.,CASKIQGSNYGYTF,TGTGCCAGTAAAATACAGGGTTCGAACTATGGCTACACCTTC
.,TRBV7-8,TRBJ1-6,.,CASSKGPRGSPLHF,TGTGCCAGCAGCAAGGGACCGAGGGGTTCACCCCTCCACTTT
TRBD2,TRBV5-5,TRBJ2-7,.,CASSLSGRLDYEQYF,TGTGCCAGCAGCCTGAGCGGGAGGCTTGACTACGAGCAGTACTTC
TRBD2,TRBV28,TRBJ2-5,.,CASQKGLAGETQYF,TGTGCCAGCCAAAAAGGGCTAGCGGGAGAGACCCAGTACTTC
.,TRBV7-2,TRBJ1-1,.,CASSSHANTEAFF,TGTGCCAGCAGCTCCCATGCGAACACTGAAGCTTTCTTT
.,TRBV2,TRBJ1-5,.,CASSDNNDQPQHF,TGTGCCAGCAGTGATAATAACGATCAGCCCCAGCATTTT
.,TRBV27,TRBJ2-5,.,CASSFSGTRGETQYF,TGTGCCAGCAGTTTCTCGGGGACCCGAGGGGAGACCCAGTACTTC
TRBD1,TRBV7-2,TRBJ1-1,.,CASSSQGLDTEAFF,TGTGCCAGCAGCTCACAGGGGCTGGACACTGAAGCTTTCTTT
TRBD1,TRBV7-8,TRBJ2-2,.,CASSMDRVNTGELFF,TGTGCCAGCAGCATGGACAGGGTTAACACCGGGGAGCTGTTTTTT
TRBD2,TRBV29-1,TRBJ2-1,.,CSVGLAGGKTYNEQFF,TGCAGCGTTGGGCTAGCGGGAGGGAAAACCTACAATGAGCAGTTCTTC
.,TRBV19,TRBJ2-1,.,CATRHSSYNEQFF,TGTGCCACCCGACATAGCTCCTACAATGAGCAGTTCTTC
.,TRBV7-2,TRBJ1-2,.,CASSRTHGYTF,TGTGCCAGCAGCCGGACTCATGGCTACACCTTC
.,TRBV2,TRBJ2-3,.,CASSEAWRERGTDTQYF,TGTGCCAGCAGTGAAGCGTGGCGGGAAAGGGGCACAGATACGCAGTATTTT
TRBD1,TRBV28,TRBJ2-5,.,CASSSPRGPGETQYF,TGTGCCAGCAGTTCCCCCAGGGGGCCCGGGGAGACCCAGTACTTC
.,TRBV2,TRBJ2-4,.,CASLPRASAKNIQYF,TGTGCCAGCCTCCCCCGCGCGAGCGCCAAAAACATTCAGTACTTC
.,TRBV28,TRBJ2-7,once,CASSLAGSYEQYF,TGTGCCAGCAGTTTGGCTGGCTCCTACGAGCAGTACTTC
.,TRBV18,TRBJ1-2,.,CASSPLAGAGNYGYTF,TGTGCCAGCTCACCACTTGCAGGGGCCGGGAACTATGGCTACACCTTC